This is a list of T cell receptor beta chains from one sample in a study of beta chain features in type 1 diabetes. The protocol was immunoSEQ multiplex PCR, while the TCRdb copy is restricted to in-frame clones and leaves out a portion. The data hold approximately 600,000 clones, with roughly 12% observed a single time. Sequencing used naive CD4+ T cells from blood. All receptors derive from a man aged 30-40 years with type 1 diabetes. Both conserved end residues are part of each CDR3. D genes are given only for firm matches. Size values are once, few and many counts, or a class for expanded clones, and some rows have none.

v_call: TRBV29-1; j_call: TRBJ2-2; clone_size: .; d_call: TRBD1; cdr3_aa: CSADRGLPGELFF; cdr3_nt: TGCAGCGCGGACAGGGGGCTCCCCGGGGAGCTGTTTTTT
v_call: TRBV5-4; j_call: TRBJ2-2; clone_size: .; d_call: .; cdr3_aa: CASSTQGRSTGELFF; cdr3_nt: TGTGCCAGCAGTACACAGGGTAGGAGCACCGGGGAGCTGTTTTTT
v_call: TRBV7-2; j_call: TRBJ2-3; clone_size: few; d_call: TRBD2; cdr3_aa: CASSSGTSGDRAQYF; cdr3_nt: TGTGCCAGCAGCTCAGGGACTAGCGGGGACCGGGCGCAGTATTTT
v_call: TRBV9; j_call: TRBJ2-1; clone_size: .; d_call: TRBD1; cdr3_aa: CASSPMGTASNEQFF; cdr3_nt: TGTGCCAGCAGCCCCATGGGGACAGCGTCCAATGAGCAGTTCTTC
v_call: TRBV7-2; j_call: TRBJ2-3; clone_size: few; d_call: .; cdr3_aa: CASSLGPGGGTDTQYF; cdr3_nt: TGTGCCAGCAGCTTAGGACCAGGGGGGGGCACAGATACGCAGTATTTT
v_call: TRBV9; j_call: TRBJ2-3; clone_size: .; d_call: .; cdr3_aa: CASASPGTDTQYF; cdr3_nt: TGTGCCAGCGCCAGTCCGGGCACAGATACGCAGTATTTT
v_call: TRBV18; j_call: TRBJ1-1; clone_size: .; d_call: .; cdr3_aa: CASSRPGVPDTEAFF; cdr3_nt: TGTGCCAGCTCACGACCAGGGGTTCCAGACACTGAAGCTTTCTTT
v_call: TRBV2; j_call: TRBJ2-5; clone_size: .; d_call: .; cdr3_aa: CASSEGLPGETQYF; cdr3_nt: TGTGCCAGCAGTGAAGGACTACCTGGTGAGACCCAGTACTTC
v_call: TRBV29-1; j_call: TRBJ2-6; clone_size: few; d_call: .; cdr3_aa: CSVGGLGSGANVLTF; cdr3_nt: TGCAGCGTTGGGGGCTTGGGCTCTGGGGCCAACGTCCTGACTTTC
v_call: TRBV29-1; j_call: TRBJ1-2; clone_size: few; d_call: .; cdr3_aa: CSVERSSNYGYTF; cdr3_nt: TGCAGCGTTGAAAGATCAAGTAACTATGGCTACACCTTC
v_call: TRBV4-2; j_call: TRBJ2-5; clone_size: few; d_call: .; cdr3_aa: CASSQGDRALGKTQYF; cdr3_nt: TGTGCCAGCAGCCAAGGAGACCGGGCATTGGGAAAGACCCAGTACTTC
v_call: TRBV2; j_call: TRBJ2-5; clone_size: .; d_call: .; cdr3_aa: CASSEYRDFKETQYF; cdr3_nt: TGTGCCAGCAGTGAATACCGGGACTTTAAAGAGACCCAGTACTTC
v_call: TRBV6-1; j_call: TRBJ2-1; clone_size: .; d_call: .; cdr3_aa: CASHGGGSINEQFF; cdr3_nt: TGTGCCAGCCATGGGGGTGGCTCCATCAATGAGCAGTTCTTC
v_call: TRBV5-1; j_call: TRBJ2-2; clone_size: .; d_call: TRBD1; cdr3_aa: CASSLEGTGSTGELFF; cdr3_nt: TGCGCCAGCAGCTTGGAAGGGACAGGGTCTACCGGGGAGCTGTTTTTT
v_call: TRBV9; j_call: TRBJ2-5; clone_size: .; d_call: .; cdr3_aa: CASSVEPARQAPSETQYF; cdr3_nt: TGTGCCAGCAGCGTAGAGCCCGCCCGACAAGCCCCTTCGGAGACCCAGTACTTC
v_call: TRBV10-3; j_call: TRBJ2-5; clone_size: few; d_call: TRBD1; cdr3_aa: CAISPGQGLFETQYF; cdr3_nt: TGTGCCATCAGCCCGGGACAGGGGCTTTTCGAGACCCAGTACTTC
v_call: TRBV7-9; j_call: TRBJ2-7; clone_size: few; d_call: .; cdr3_aa: CASSLVRTDEQYF; cdr3_nt: TGTGCCAGCAGCTTAGTCAGGACCGACGAGCAGTACTTC